What follows are 7 T cell receptor beta chains derived from one specimen sequenced in a study of T cell responses to AZD1222 COVID-19 vaccine. The table came from immunoSEQ multiplex PCR; TCRdb's copy has only in-frame clones and leaves some out. The table includes some 56,000 clones, 70% to 90% detected once. Sample: peripheral blood, taken on day 0 of AZD1222 vaccination. Receptors originate from an adult in good health.

The chain couples TRBV2 to TRBJ2-7; possibly TRBD1 or TRBD2 for D (5 bases each). The length of the CDR3 is 11 residues. Trimming removed 6 bases from V and 5 bases from J, with 8 bases in between. Germline V gene data show CDR1 as SNHLY and CDR2 as FYNNEI. The CDR3 region is CASRGDDEQYF. CDR3 in DNA: TGTGCCAGCAGAGGGGACGACGAGCAGTACTTC.

This rearrangement joins TRBV29-1 to TRBJ1-2; possible D gene TRBD1, 5 bases. CDR1 SQVTM and CDR2 ANQGSEA come from the germline V gene. This CDR3 has 13 residues. CDR3 amino acids: CPEEGLHLYGYTF. The CDR3 nucleotides read TGCCCCGAAGAGGGGCTCCACCTCTATGGCTACACCTTC.

In this sample, this clone turned up a few times. This chain links TRBV5-6 with TRBJ2-7; D is undetermined. From germline, CDR1 is SGHDT and CDR2 YYEEEE. The CDR3 runs 16 residues. Trimming removed 4 bases from V and 0 bases from J, with 17 bases in between. The CDR3 spells CASSAVPGRSSYEQYF. CDR3 DNA: TGTGCCAGCAGCGCTGTCCCCGGGCGAAGCTCCTACGAGCAGTACTTC.

This chain connects TRBV7-6 to TRBJ1-1; D ambiguous. The CDR3 has 12 residues. Trimming removed 5 bases from V and 6 bases from J, with 10 bases in between. The germline V gene encodes CDR1 SGHVS and CDR2 FNYEAQ. The CDR3 loop is CASSAAVPEAFF. CDR3 in DNA: TGTGCCAGCAGCGCTGCAGTGCCTGAAGCTTTCTTT.

The J gene is TRBJ1-2, the V gene TRBV3-1 (or the pseudogene TRBV3-2), with TRBD1 as a possible D gene (5 bases). Germline-derived CDR1 and CDR2 are LGHDT and YNNKEL (reference sequence). The CDR3 loop spans 14 amino acids. V lost 6 bases to trimming and J lost 0 bases, with 11 bases between them. The CDR3 DNA reads TGTGCCAGCAGTCTCTTGGGGCCTAACTATGGCTACACCTTC. Its translation: CASSLLGPNYGYTF.

The V and J genes are TRBV4-2 and TRBJ2-3, with TRBD2 matching 15 bases. This CDR3 comprises 19 residues. Germline assignment: CDR1 LGHNA and CDR2 YNFKEQ. Trimming cost V 4 bases and J 2 bases; bases outside gene matches: 10. This CDR3 reads CASSPGTSGGLLFTDTQYF. CDR3 bases: TGTGCCAGCAGCCCAGGGACTAGCGGGGGGCTTCTTTTCACAGATACGCAGTATTTT.

This clone came up once. The chain links TRBV6-5 to TRBJ2-7; 12 nucleotides agree with TRBD1. CDR1 is MNHEY and CDR2 is SVGAGI in the germline V gene. The CDR3 runs 15 residues. Trimming removed 4 bases from V and 3 bases from J; junction bases left unmatched: 4. For the CDR3, the DNA is TGTGCCAGCAGTTTAGGGACAGGGGGCGTCTACGAGCAGTACTTC. This encodes CASSLGTGGVYEQYF.